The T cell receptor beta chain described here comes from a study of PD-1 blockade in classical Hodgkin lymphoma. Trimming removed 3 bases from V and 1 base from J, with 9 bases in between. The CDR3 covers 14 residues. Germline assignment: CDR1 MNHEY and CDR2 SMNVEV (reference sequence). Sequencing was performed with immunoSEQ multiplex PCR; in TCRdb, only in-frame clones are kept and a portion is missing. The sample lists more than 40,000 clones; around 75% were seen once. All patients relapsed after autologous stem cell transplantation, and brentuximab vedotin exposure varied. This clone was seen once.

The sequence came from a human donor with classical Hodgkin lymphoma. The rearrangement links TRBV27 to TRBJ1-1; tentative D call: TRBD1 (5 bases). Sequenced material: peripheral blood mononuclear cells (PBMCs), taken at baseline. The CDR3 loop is CASSLRGSNTEAFF. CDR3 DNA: TGTGCCAGCAGTTTGCGGGGGTCGAACACTGAAGCTTTCTTT.